This T cell receptor (beta chain) is drawn from a study of STAT5B mutations in CD4+ large granular lymphocyte leukemia. Study at large: Healthy donors showed HLA-associated enrichment of the CDR3 'QG' motif.

For this clone: Its antigen is not identified.

Source study methods: The detection floor for productive clonotype frequency was 2.59 x 10-5. TCRdb's table, derived via immunoSEQ multiplex PCR, lists solely in-frame clones and lacks some. That table gives V, J and clone size, and the DNA gave D and trimming. The table lists about 34,000 clones, approximately 74% of them singletons. Germline assignment: CDR1 SGHKS and CDR2 YYEKEE (reference sequence). The CDR3 sequence is 15 residues long. With 4 bases removed from V and 7 bases from J, the gap between germline ends came to 15 bases. Notes on the study in general: Patient CD4-sorted repertoires looked more clonal than healthy CD4+ repertoires, even without putative leukemic clones.

This chain links TRBV5-5 with TRBJ1-6, with D tentatively TRBD1 (6 bases). The sequencing sample was made of CD4+ T cells from blood buffy coats. The clonotype comes from a human donor in good health. The CDR3 sequence is CASSPDRGANSPLHF. CDR3 in DNA: TGTGCCAGCAGCCCGGATCGGGGGGCGAATTCACCCCTCCACTTT.